This T cell receptor beta chain was found in a study of CXCR3-negative and CXCR3-positive naive CD8 T cells. Study-level results: Naive cells used TRBV-TRBJ genes in much the same way whether CXCR3-negative or CXCR3-positive; memory cells did not.

Among CD8+ T cells, naive ones were CD45RO-CCR7+CD27+CD95-. Germline assignment: CDR1 MNHEY and CDR2 SMNVEV (reference sequence). The CDR3 is made up of 15 amino acids. With UMI labels, 5' RACE was used to prepare the TRB cDNA libraries. For each CDR3 protein, TCRdb gives one entry from its re-call of the 5' RACE reads, without DNA. The sample features about 45,000 distinct CDR3 sequences, with 2% to 2.5% in its top ten. Concerning this clonotype: Its target is unknown.

Input material: naive CXCR3- CD8+ T cells from blood. Specified subset: CD45RO-CCR7+CD27+CD95- naive CD8+ T cells lacking CXCR3 (TNR3-). This clonotype was obtained from a human donor in good health. Some clones in this sample may be carry-over from other donors' samples. The chain links TRBV27 to TRBJ2-7; the D call of TRBD1 rests on TCRdb alone, since no DNA is present to check it. CDR3 amino acids: CAREQGRESSGEQYF.